These T cell receptor beta chains were read from a single sample in a study of human T cells and chemical hapten exposure. TCRdb reanalysed the RACE reads using MiXCR and keeps one entry per CDR3 protein. The top ten hold 2% to 2.5% of the sample, which has more than 250,000 distinct CDR3 sequences, about 9% seen once. The source was whole blood, collected in connection with sensitization to the hapten diphenylcyclopropenone (DPC). The source of these receptors is a woman in her thirties or forties with alopecia areata. Some clones in this sample may be carry-over from other donors' samples. CDR3s include the opening cysteine and the closing phenylalanine or tryptophan. D genes are given only for firm matches. Not every row has a clone size; where given, it reads once, few, many or a size class.

cdr3_length j_call clone_size v_call d_call cdr3_nt cdr3_aa
11 TRBJ2-1 few TRBV10-3 NA TGTGCCATCGGGAGTCTAAATGAGCAGTTCTTC CAIGSLNEQFF
14 TRBJ1-3 few TRBV20-1 NA TGCAGTGCTAGTTTACGGGACTCTGGAAACACCATATATTTT CSASLRDSGNTIYF
15 TRBJ2-5 few TRBV7-9 NA TGTGCCAGCAGCCCTAGGGGGACGCCGGGGGAGACCCAGTACTTC CASSPRGTPGETQYF
14 TRBJ1-5 NA TRBV10-3 NA TGTGCCATCAGTGGTCTCGAGGGCAATCAGCCCCAGCATTTT CAISGLEGNQPQHF
16 TRBJ2-7 NA TRBV6-5 TRBD2 TGTGCCAGCAGTTACTCCCCCAGCGGGAGGGCGAACGAGCAGTACTTC CASSYSPSGRANEQYF
12 TRBJ2-7 many TRBV6-2/TRBV6-3 NA TGTGCCAGCAGTTACTCGAAAGGGGTCCAGTACTTC CASSYSKGVQYF
13 TRBJ1-5 many TRBV29-1 TRBD1 TGCAGCGCTATGGACAGGGGGGGTCAGCCCCAGCATTTT CSAMDRGGQPQHF
11 TRBJ2-1 few TRBV2 TRBD1 TGTGCCAGCGGAACAGGGGGGAGGCAGTTCTTC CASGTGGRQFF
17 TRBJ1-1 NA TRBV7-2 NA TGTGCCAGCAGCTTAATGTTCGGGGCTAACTTGAACACTGAAGCTTTCTTT CASSLMFGANLNTEAFF
12 TRBJ1-2 NA TRBV7-2 NA TGTGCCAGCAGCTATGACAGGACTGGCTACACCTTC CASSYDRTGYTF
18 TRBJ2-7 many TRBV4-2 TRBD2 TGTGCCAGCAGCCCCGGGACTAGCGGGAGGGATATAGCCTACGAGCAGTACTTC CASSPGTSGRDIAYEQYF
20 TRBJ2-1 few TRBV4-3 TRBD2 TGCGCCAGCAGCCGAAAAGGGCCCGGGACTAGCGGATCTCCGGCCAATGAGCAGTTCTTC CASSRKGPGTSGSPANEQFF
15 TRBJ2-5 many TRBV7-7 NA TGTGCTAGCAGCGCGGGGGCGGAGCGGGTGGAGACCCAGTACTTC CASSAGAERVETQYF
12 TRBJ2-7 few TRBV20-1 TRBD1 TGCAGTGCTCTCAGGGGGCCCTACGAGCAGTACTTC CSALRGPYEQYF
13 TRBJ1-1 NA TRBV29-1 TRBD1 TGCAGCGTTGGGGGGACAGATCGGGCTGAAGCTTTCTTT CSVGGTDRAEAFF
15 TRBJ2-1 few TRBV6-7 NA TGTGCCAGCATTGTCGACCATAGCTCCTACAATGAGCAGTTCTTC CASIVDHSSYNEQFF
16 TRBJ2-1 few TRBV29-1 NA TGCAGCGTCCCCCATCCGGCAGCCAGCTCCTACAATGAGCAGTTCTTC CSVPHPAASSYNEQFF
15 TRBJ2-7 few TRBV29-1 NA TGCAGCGTTGAATTAGGGCAGGGCAGCTCCTACGAGCAGTACTTC CSVELGQGSSYEQYF
15 TRBJ2-2 few TRBV7-6 NA TGTGCCAGCAGCTTAATGGGAGTTGGTACCGGGGAGCTGTTTTTT CASSLMGVGTGELFF
12 TRBJ1-3 few TRBV7-2 NA TGTGCCAGCAGCTCGCCCCCTACGGCCATATATTTT CASSSPPTAIYF
14 TRBJ2-7 many TRBV10-3 TRBD1 TGTGCCATCAGGGGGGACAGGGGATCCTACGAGCAGTACTTC CAIRGDRGSYEQYF
15 TRBJ2-7 NA TRBV20-1 NA TGCAGTGCTAGAGACAGGGGATCGGTAGAAAACGAGCAGTACTTC CSARDRGSVENEQYF
17 TRBJ2-7 NA TRBV6-2/TRBV6-3 TRBD2 TGTGCCAGCAGCGCCCCCCCCCGGACTAGCGGATCCTACGAGCAGTACTTC CASSAPPRTSGSYEQYF
14 TRBJ2-7 NA TRBV29-1 NA TGCAGCGTTGAGTCCCGGCGGGCTCCCTACGAGCAGTACTTC CSVESRRAPYEQYF
14 TRBJ2-7 few TRBV11-2 NA TGTGCCAGCAGCCGAAGGAGCGAAGGGGGCGAGCAGTACTTC CASSRRSEGGEQYF
15 TRBJ2-7 few TRBV6-5 TRBD2 TGTGCCAGCAGCCACTCGACTAGCGGGAGCTACGAGCAGTACTTC CASSHSTSGSYEQYF
15 TRBJ1-6 many TRBV7-2 NA TGTGCCAGCAGCTTAGTTCCAGGGTCGATGGGGCCCCTCCACTTT CASSLVPGSMGPLHF
14 TRBJ2-3 many TRBV27 NA TGTGCCAGCAGTCTCCAACCAGCGATCCATACGCAGTATTTT CASSLQPAIHTQYF
14 TRBJ1-6 NA TRBV11-2 NA TGTGCCAGCAGCCCTAAGGACAGTCGTTCACCCCTCCACTTT CASSPKDSRSPLHF
16 TRBJ1-1 few TRBV6-2/TRBV6-3 NA TGTGCCAGCAGTTCTCCGGGCAGTGCCTTGAACACTGAAGCTTTCTTT CASSSPGSALNTEAFF
15 TRBJ2-1 NA TRBV20-1 TRBD2 TGCAGTGCTAGAAGCTTTGGACTAGCGGGCAATGAGCAGTTCTTC CSARSFGLAGNEQFF
12 TRBJ1-1 NA TRBV5-1 NA TGCGCCAGCAGCTTGGAGGGGCCTGAAGCTTTCTTT CASSLEGPEAFF
13 TRBJ2-7 few TRBV7-3 NA TGTGCCAGCAGCTTGACTAGGTACGACGAGCAGTACTTC CASSLTRYDEQYF
15 TRBJ1-5 few TRBV20-1 TRBD1 TGCAGTGCTACTGCCGGGACAGGGTTAGGTCAGCCCCAGCATTTT CSATAGTGLGQPQHF
14 TRBJ2-5 many TRBV5-1 NA TGCGCCAGCAGCTTCGGGGGCGCGGGGGAGACCCAGTACTTC CASSFGGAGETQYF
15 TRBJ1-1 few TRBV7-9 NA TGTGCCAGCAGCTTAGCTTGGGATATGAACACTGAAGCTTTCTTT CASSLAWDMNTEAFF
13 TRBJ2-5 NA TRBV20-1 TRBD2 TGCAGTGCTTCCCGGACTAGCCAAGAGACCCAGTACTTC CSASRTSQETQYF
14 TRBJ2-7 NA TRBV7-2 NA TGTGCCAGCAGCCCACTGGGTCAAACCTACGAGCAGTACTTC CASSPLGQTYEQYF
11 TRBJ2-7 many TRBV10-3 NA TGTGCCACTACGGGGGACTACGAGCAGTACTTC CATTGDYEQYF
12 TRBJ2-1 few TRBV7-9 NA TGTGCCAGCAGGGTTCGGGGCAATGAGCAGTTCTTC CASRVRGNEQFF
13 TRBJ2-5 NA TRBV6-5 NA TGTGCCAGCAGCCGAACTAGCCGGGAGACCCAGTACTTC CASSRTSRETQYF
15 TRBJ1-6 few TRBV28 TRBD1 TGTGCCAGCAGTTTTTGGGGCAGGGGGAATTCACCCCTCCACTTT CASSFWGRGNSPLHF
15 TRBJ2-4 few TRBV11-1 TRBD1 TGTGCCAGCAGTTCTACCGGGACAGGGGGGAACATTCAGTACTTC CASSSTGTGGNIQYF
14 TRBJ2-1 NA TRBV27 TRBD1 TGTGCCAGCAGCGTGGGACAGGGAGGTAATGAGCAGTTCTTC CASSVGQGGNEQFF
14 TRBJ2-5 NA TRBV29-1 TRBD1 TGCAGCGCTCGGACAGGGGGCCCGGAGGGGACCCAGTACTTC CSARTGGPEGTQYF
13 TRBJ2-7 NA TRBV29-1 NA TGCAGCGTTGCGAGGGATGAGTCCTACGAGCAGTACTTC CSVARDESYEQYF
15 TRBJ2-2 NA TRBV5-4 NA TGTGCCAGCAGCTTACCGGGACAAGGCACCGGGGAGCTGTTTTTT CASSLPGQGTGELFF
14 TRBJ2-1 NA TRBV7-9 NA TGTGCCAGCAGCTTAACCCTGGGGACCAATGAGCAGTTCTTC CASSLTLGTNEQFF
16 TRBJ2-7 few TRBV4-2 TRBD2 TGTGCCAGCAGCCCAAGTGGACTAGCGGACTCCTACGAGCAGTACTTC CASSPSGLADSYEQYF
13 TRBJ1-2 few TRBV7-2 NA TGTGCCAGCAGCTTAGGGCAAAGGGATGGCTACACCTTC CASSLGQRDGYTF
15 TRBJ2-1 few TRBV7-3 NA TGTGCCAGCAGCTTATCCGCTAGTAAGGTCAATGAGCAGTTCTTC CASSLSASKVNEQFF
14 TRBJ1-5 few TRBV6-1 TRBD1 TGTGCCAGCAGTCCCAACAGGGGAAGGGAGCCCCAGCATTTT CASSPNRGREPQHF
15 TRBJ2-3 many TRBV7-2 NA TGTGCCAGCAGCTTAGGGCAGGGGAGCACAGATACGCAGTATTTT CASSLGQGSTDTQYF
13 TRBJ1-1 NA TRBV5-5 NA TGTGCCAGCAGCCCGGGGGGCGGGGATGAAGCTTTCTTT CASSPGGGDEAFF